This T cell receptor (beta chain) was recovered during a study of T-cell memory formation after mild COVID-19. Study as a whole: TCR clusters were largely donor specific. Study conclusions and caveats: Prior to infection, memory already included some responding clones, suggesting cross-reactive memory joined.

For this clonotype: Its matching antigen is unknown.

Researchers used 5'RACE with constant-segment primers to make TCR alpha and TCR beta cDNA libraries that carry sample barcodes and UMIs. Via MiXCR, TCRdb re-called the 5' RACE reads, giving one row per CDR3 protein. The sample holds hundreds of thousands of distinct CDR3 sequences; 16% are singletons and the top ten take 20% to 25%. The CDR3 runs to 13 residues. V dropped 8 bases and J dropped 2; count of bases not matched to a gene: 2. The sequence was collected from a man between 18 and 29 years old who had mild COVID-19 (a few samples of this study predate the infection). Cell type and time point are not known. The chain has TRBV12-3 or TRBV12-4 and TRBJ2-3, with 9 bases that match TRBD2. Input material: PBMCs or a T cell subset sorted from them (not recorded which). The CDR3 DNA sequence: TGTGCCAGCGCGGGGGGGAACACAGATACGCAGTATTTT. Translation: CASAGGNTDTQYF.